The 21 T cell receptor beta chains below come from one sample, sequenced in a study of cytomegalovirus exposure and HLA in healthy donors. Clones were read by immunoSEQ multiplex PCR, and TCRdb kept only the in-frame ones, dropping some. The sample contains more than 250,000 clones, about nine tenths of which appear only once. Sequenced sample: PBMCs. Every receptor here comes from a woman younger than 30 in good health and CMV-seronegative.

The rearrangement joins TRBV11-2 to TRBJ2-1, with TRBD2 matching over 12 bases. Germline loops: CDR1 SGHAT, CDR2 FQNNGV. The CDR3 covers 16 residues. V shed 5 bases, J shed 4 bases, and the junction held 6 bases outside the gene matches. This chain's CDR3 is CASSPGGLAGYNEQFF. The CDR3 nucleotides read TGTGCCAGCAGCCCAGGGGGACTAGCGGGTTACAATGAGCAGTTCTTC.

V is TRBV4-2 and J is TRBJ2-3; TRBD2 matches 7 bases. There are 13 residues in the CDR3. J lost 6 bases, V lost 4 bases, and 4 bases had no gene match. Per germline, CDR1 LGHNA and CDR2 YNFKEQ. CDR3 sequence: CASSPGRDDTQYF. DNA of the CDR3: TGTGCCAGCAGCCCGGGGAGGGATGATACGCAGTATTTT.

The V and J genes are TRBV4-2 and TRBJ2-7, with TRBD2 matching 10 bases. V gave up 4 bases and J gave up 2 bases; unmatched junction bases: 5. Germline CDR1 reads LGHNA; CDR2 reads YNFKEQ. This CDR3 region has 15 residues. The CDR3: CASSPEREGPYEQYF. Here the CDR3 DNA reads TGTGCCAGCAGCCCAGAGCGGGAGGGGCCCTACGAGCAGTACTTC.

CDR3 coding DNA: TGTGCCAGTAGGCGGGGTCACAACTATGGCTACACCTTC. As protein: CASRRGHNYGYTF. V usage is TRBV19 and J usage is TRBJ1-2; no firm D call. Per the germline V gene, CDR1 is LNHDA and CDR2 is SQIVND (reference sequence). The CDR3 runs 13 residues. With 6 bases removed from V and 2 bases from J, the gap between germline ends came to 10 bases.

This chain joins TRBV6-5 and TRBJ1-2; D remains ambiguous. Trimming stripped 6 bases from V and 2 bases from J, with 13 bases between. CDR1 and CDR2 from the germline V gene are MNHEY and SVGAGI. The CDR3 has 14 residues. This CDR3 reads CASRRGRGNYGYTF. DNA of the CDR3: TGTGCCAGCAGGCGAGGACGGGGAAACTATGGCTACACCTTC.

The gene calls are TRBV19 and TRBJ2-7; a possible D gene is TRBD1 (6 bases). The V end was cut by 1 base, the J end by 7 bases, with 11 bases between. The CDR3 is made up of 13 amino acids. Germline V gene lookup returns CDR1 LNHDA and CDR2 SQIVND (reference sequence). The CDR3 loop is CASSIGTAREQYF. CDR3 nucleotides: TGTGCCAGTAGTATAGGGACAGCTCGGGAGCAGTACTTC.

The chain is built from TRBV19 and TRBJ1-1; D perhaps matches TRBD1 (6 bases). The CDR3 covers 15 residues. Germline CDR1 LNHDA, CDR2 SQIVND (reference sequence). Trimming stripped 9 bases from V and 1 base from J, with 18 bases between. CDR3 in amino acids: CASHPWGQQNTEAFF. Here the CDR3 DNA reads TGTGCCAGCCATCCCTGGGGGCAACAGAACACTGAAGCTTTCTTT.

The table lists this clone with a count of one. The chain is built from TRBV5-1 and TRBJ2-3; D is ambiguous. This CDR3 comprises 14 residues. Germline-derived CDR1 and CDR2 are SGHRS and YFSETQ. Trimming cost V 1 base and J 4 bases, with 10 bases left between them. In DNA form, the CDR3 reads TGCGCCAGCAGCTTGTCAGCCGAGGCAGATACGCAGTATTTT. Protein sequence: CASSLSAEADTQYF.

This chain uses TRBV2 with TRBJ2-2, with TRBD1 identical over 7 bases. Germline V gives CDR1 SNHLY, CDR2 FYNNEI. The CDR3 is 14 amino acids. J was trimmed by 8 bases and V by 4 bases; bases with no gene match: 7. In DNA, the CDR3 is TGTGCCAGCAGTGTGGACAGGCGGTTTGGGGAGCTGTTTTTT. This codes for CASSVDRRFGELFF.

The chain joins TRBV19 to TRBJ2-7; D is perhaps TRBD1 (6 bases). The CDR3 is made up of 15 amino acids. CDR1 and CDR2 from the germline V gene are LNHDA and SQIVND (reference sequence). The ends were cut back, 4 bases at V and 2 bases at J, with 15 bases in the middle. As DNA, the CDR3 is TGTGCCAGTAGTACAGACAGGACGACAGCCTACGAGCAGTACTTC. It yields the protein CASSTDRTTAYEQYF.

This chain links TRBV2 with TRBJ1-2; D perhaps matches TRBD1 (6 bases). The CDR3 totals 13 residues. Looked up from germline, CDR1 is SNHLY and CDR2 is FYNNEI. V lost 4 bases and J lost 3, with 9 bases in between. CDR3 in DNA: TGTGCCAGCAGTGCGGGGGGCCACTATGGCTACACCTTC. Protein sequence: CASSAGGHYGYTF.

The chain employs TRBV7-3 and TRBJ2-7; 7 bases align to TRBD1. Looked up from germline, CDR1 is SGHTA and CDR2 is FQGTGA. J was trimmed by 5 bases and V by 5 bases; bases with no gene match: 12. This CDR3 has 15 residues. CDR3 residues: CASSPSSDRAHEQYF. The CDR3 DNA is TGTGCCAGCAGCCCATCTTCCGACAGGGCCCACGAGCAGTACTTC. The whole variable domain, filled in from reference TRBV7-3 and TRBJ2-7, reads GAGVSQTPSNKVTEKGKYVELRCDPISGHTALYWYRQSLGQGPEFLIYFQGTGAADDSGLPNDRFFAVRPEGSVSTLKIQRTERGDSAVYLCASSPSSDRAHEQYFGPGTRLTVT.

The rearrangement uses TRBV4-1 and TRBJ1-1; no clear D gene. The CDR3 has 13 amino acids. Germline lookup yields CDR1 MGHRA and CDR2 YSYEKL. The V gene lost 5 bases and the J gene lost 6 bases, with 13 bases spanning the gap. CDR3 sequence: CASSDRVGAEAFF. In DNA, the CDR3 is TGCGCCAGCAGCGACCGGGTAGGCGCTGAAGCTTTCTTT.

CDR3 coding DNA: TGTGCCATCAGTGAGTCTGGGCAGTATAATGAAAAACTGTTTTTT. The encoded protein is CAISESGQYNEKLFF. The chain recombines TRBV10-3 with TRBJ1-4; D ambiguous. Germline values: CDR1 ENHRY, CDR2 SYGVKD. The CDR3 runs to 15 residues. V gave up 0 bases and J gave up 4 bases, with 9 bases separating them.

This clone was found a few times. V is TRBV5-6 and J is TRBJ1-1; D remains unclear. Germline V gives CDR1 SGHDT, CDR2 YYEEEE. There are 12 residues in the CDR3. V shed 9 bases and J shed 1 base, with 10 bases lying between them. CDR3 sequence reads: CATQSGNTEAFF. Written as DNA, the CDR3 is TGTGCCACCCAAAGCGGGAACACTGAAGCTTTCTTT.

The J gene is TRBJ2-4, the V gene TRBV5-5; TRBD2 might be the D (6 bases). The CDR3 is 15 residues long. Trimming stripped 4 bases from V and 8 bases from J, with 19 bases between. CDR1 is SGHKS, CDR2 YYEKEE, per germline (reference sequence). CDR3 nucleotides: TGTGCCAGCAGCAACGGACACGGCTGGAGGGACATTCAGTACTTC. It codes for CASSNGHGWRDIQYF. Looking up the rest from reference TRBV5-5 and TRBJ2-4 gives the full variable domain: DAGVTQSPTHLIKTRGQQVTLRCSPISGHKSVSWYQQVLGQGPQFIFQYYEKEERGRGNFPDRFSARQFPNYSSELNVNALLLGDSALYLCASSNGHGWRDIQYFGAGTRLSVL.

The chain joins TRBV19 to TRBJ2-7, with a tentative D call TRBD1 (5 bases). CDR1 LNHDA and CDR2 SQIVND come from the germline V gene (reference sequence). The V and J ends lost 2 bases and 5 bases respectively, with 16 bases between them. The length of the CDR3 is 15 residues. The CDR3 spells CASSISARAGHEQYF. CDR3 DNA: TGTGCCAGTAGTATATCTGCCAGGGCAGGCCACGAGCAGTACTTC.

CDR3 sequence: CASSEVWGVGGELFF. CDR3 sequence (DNA): TGTGCCAGCAGTGAAGTCTGGGGCGTTGGCGGGGAGCTGTTTTTT. V and J are TRBV2 and TRBJ2-2; tentatively, D is TRBD1 (5 bases). This CDR3 is built from 15 residues. Between the trimmed V and J ends, which lost 1 base and 7 bases, there was a span of 13 bases. Germline V CDR1 and CDR2: SNHLY, FYNNEI.

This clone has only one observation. The CDR3 DNA is TGTGCCAGCAGTTTATCCGGGGGAGATACGCAGTATTTT. It encodes CASSLSGGDTQYF. This sequence joins TRBV27 and TRBJ2-3, with a possible D match to TRBD2 (6 bases). Trimming took off 0 bases at V and 5 bases at J, with 6 bases between the two ends. From germline, CDR1 is MNHEY and CDR2 SMNVEV (reference sequence). This CDR3 has 13 amino acids.

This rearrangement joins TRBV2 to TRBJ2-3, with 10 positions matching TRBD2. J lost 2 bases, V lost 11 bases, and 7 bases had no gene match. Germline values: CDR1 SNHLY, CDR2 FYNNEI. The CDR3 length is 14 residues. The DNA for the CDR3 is TGTGCCGACTGCCTAGCGGGGGACACAGATACGCAGTATTTT. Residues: CADCLAGDTDTQYF.

The CDR3 DNA follows: TGTGCCAGCAGTGGGACAGGGTTCGGCCAGCCCCAGCATTTT. Translating it yields CASSGTGFGQPQHF. The chain recombines TRBV6-6 with TRBJ1-5; 9 nucleotides agree with TRBD1. Germline CDR1 and CDR2: MNHNY and SVGAGI (reference sequence). The J segment lost 7 bases and the V segment lost 5 bases, leaving 6 bases of the junction unmatched. This CDR3 has 14 amino acids.